The source of this TCR beta chain is a study of shared clonotypes between healthy human individuals. Trimming took 8 bases from V and 0 from J, leaving 10 bases between them. The germline gives CDR1 MNHEY, CDR2 SMNVEV (reference sequence). This CDR3 contains 14 residues. Here immunoSEQ multiplex PCR was the method, and the copy in TCRdb shows in-frame clones only, minus some. This repertoire shows around 1,000,000 clones, roughly 80% found once; its top ten account for roughly 0.82%. The sequence derives from a man aged 18 to 35 in good health. Some clones in this sample may be carry-over from other donors' samples. V and J are TRBV27 and TRBJ2-2, with D possibly TRBD2 on 6 matching bases. The specimen sequenced was memory CD4+ T cells from PBMCs. Documented subset: CD45RA-negative fraction. CDR3 bases: TGTGCCAGCCGGACTAACCCGAACACCGGGGAGCTGTTTTTT. Amino acid sequence: CASRTNPNTGELFF.